Listed here are 14 T cell receptor beta chains from one sample, sequenced in a study of blood T cell repertoires in COVID-19. The data were produced by immunoSEQ multiplex PCR, yet TCRdb's version contains in-frame clones alone and is incomplete. The data hold roughly 32,000 clones, with roughly nine tenths observed a single time. The sequencing input was peripheral blood. Receptors were obtained from a human donor with active COVID-19. The donor label of this sample is uncertain.

This sequence joins TRBV5-1 and TRBJ1-1, with D perhaps TRBD1 (5 bases). V shed 0 bases and J shed 4 bases, with 10 bases lying between them. Germline-derived CDR1 and CDR2 are SGHRS and YFSETQ. The CDR3 covers 14 residues. The CDR3 loop reads CASSLEGVGTEAFF. CDR3 bases: TGCGCCAGCAGCTTGGAAGGGGTAGGCACTGAAGCTTTCTTT.

This chain's CDR3 is CASSLNVFYEQYF. The CDR3 coding sequence is TGTGCCAGCAGCTTAAATGTATTCTACGAGCAGTACTTC. V usage is TRBV11-2 and J usage is TRBJ2-7; D gene uncertain. V was trimmed by 2 bases and J by 3 bases, leaving 8 bases between them. The V gene's germline CDR1 is SGHAT and CDR2 FQNNGV. This CDR3 is built from 13 residues.

V usage is TRBV7-2 and J usage is TRBJ2-2, with TRBD2 identical over 13 bases. The CDR3 runs 16 residues. With 4 bases clipped from V and 8 bases from J, the junction kept 7 bases outside the gene matches. Germline V lookup: CDR1 SGHTA, CDR2 FQGNSA. CDR3 region: CASSSGLAGALGELFF. The CDR3 nucleotides read TGTGCCAGCAGCTCAGGACTAGCGGGGGCCTTAGGGGAGCTGTTTTTT. The full variable domain, rest sourced from reference TRBV7-2 and TRBJ2-2, is GAGVSQSPSNKVTEKGKDVELRCDPISGHTALYWYRQSLGQGLEFLIYFQGNSAPDKSGLPSDRFSAERTGGSVSTLTIQRTQQEDSAVYLCASSSGLAGALGELFFGEGSRLTVL.

The V gene is TRBV2, the J gene TRBJ1-5; no definite D call. V was clipped by 2 bases and J by 9 bases, with 11 bases between them. This CDR3 has 13 residues. Germline CDR1 SNHLY, CDR2 FYNNEI. CDR3 nucleotide sequence: TGTGCCAGCAGTGAAAGGGAGTGGGGGCCCCAGCATTTT. Its translation is CASSEREWGPQHF.

The chain carries TRBV5-4 and TRBJ1-5; possible D gene TRBD1, 6 bases. Germline values: CDR1 SGHNT, CDR2 YYREEE (reference sequence). The CDR3 loop spans 15 amino acids. The V and J ends lost 5 bases and 3 bases respectively, with 15 bases between them. This CDR3 is CASSEGGQFNQPQHF. CDR3 DNA: TGTGCCAGCAGTGAGGGGGGGCAATTCAATCAGCCCCAGCATTTT.

CDR3 in DNA: TGTGCCAGCTCGACGGGGGATACCTACAATGAGCAGTTCTTC. Translated, it gives CASSTGDTYNEQFF. The chain uses TRBV27 and TRBJ2-1; D may be TRBD2 (6 bases). V lost 8 bases, J lost 2 bases, and 13 bases lay in between. Germline V gene sequence: CDR1 MNHEY, CDR2 SMNVEV (reference sequence). CDR3 length equals 14 residues.

The V call is TRBV7-8, the J call TRBJ1-4; D unclear. The germline V gene encodes CDR1 SGHVS and CDR2 FQNEAQ. V was pared by 5 bases and J by 8 bases, with 15 bases between. This CDR3 comprises 14 residues. CDR3 amino acids: CASSPPQEHEKLFF. CDR3 nucleotide sequence: TGTGCCAGCAGCCCTCCCCAGGAACACGAAAAACTGTTTTTT.

The rearrangement links TRBV28 to TRBJ2-3; D might be TRBD2 (5 bases). CDR1 and CDR2 (germline): MDHEN, SYDVKM. This CDR3 is 15 amino acids long. V was trimmed by 2 bases and J by 2 bases, leaving 11 bases between them. In nucleotides, the CDR3 is TGTGCCAGCAGTTTAAATGGCGGGCCCACAGATACGCAGTATTTT. It codes for CASSLNGGPTDTQYF.

This rearrangement joins TRBV29-1 to TRBJ1-1; possible D gene TRBD1, 5 bases. This CDR3 contains 11 residues. The germline V gene encodes CDR1 SQVTM and CDR2 ANQGSEA. The germline V and J ends were trimmed by 6 bases and 1 base, with 6 bases remaining between them. The CDR3 loop reads CSVDTNTEAFF. The CDR3, as DNA: TGCAGCGTGGACACGAACACTGAAGCTTTCTTT.

V gene TRBV19 combines with J gene TRBJ1-2; 7 nucleotides match TRBD1. The trim removed 7 bases at V and 7 bases at J, leaving 6 bases unmatched. The CDR3 extends over 12 amino acids. From germline, CDR1 is LNHDA and CDR2 SQIVND (reference sequence). The CDR3 loop reads CASKQQGSGYTF. The CDR3, as DNA: TGTGCCAGTAAGCAACAGGGGTCTGGCTACACCTTC.

The chain has TRBV7-8 and TRBJ2-3; 14 bases map to TRBD2. The CDR3 length is 18 residues. Germline assignment: CDR1 SGHVS and CDR2 FQNEAQ. Germline trimming cut 3 bases from V and 3 bases from J; bases unmatched to any gene: 8. CDR3 in amino acids: CASSFLGLAGEVTDTQYF. In DNA, the CDR3 is TGTGCCAGCAGCTTCCTGGGACTAGCGGGGGAAGTGACAGATACGCAGTATTTT.

The V call is TRBV5-4, the J call TRBJ2-5; a weak D match, TRBD2 (6 bases). This CDR3 spans 16 amino acids. V dropped 0 bases and J dropped 1 base, with 13 bases sitting between them. Germline values: CDR1 SGHNT, CDR2 YYREEE (reference sequence). CDR3 region: CASSLGDRGGQETQYF. The DNA of the CDR3 is TGTGCCAGCAGCTTGGGGGACCGGGGAGGCCAAGAGACCCAGTACTTC.

The chain joins TRBV27 to TRBJ1-4, with 8 bases aligning to TRBD1. Germline CDR1 reads MNHEY; CDR2 reads SMNVEV (reference sequence). V lost 5 bases, J lost 0 bases, and 8 bases stayed unmatched. This CDR3 is 17 amino acids long. CDR3 DNA sequence: TGTGCCAGCAGTCCCCGGGACAGGCGTGCAACTAATGAAAAACTGTTTTTT. Its protein is CASSPRDRRATNEKLFF.

This clone was observed a handful of times. The chain couples TRBV30 to TRBJ2-1; 9 bases are a match to TRBD2. The CDR3 spans 14 residues. The germline gives CDR1 GTSNPN, CDR2 SVGIG (reference sequence). Unmatched junction bases numbered 4, after V lost 2 bases and J lost 5 bases. DNA for the CDR3: TGTGCCTGGAGTCTGGCGGGGGGGAACAATGAGCAGTTCTTC. Its translation: CAWSLAGGNNEQFF.